The sequence of this TCR beta chain was determined in a study of blood T cell repertoires in COVID-19. Only in-frame clones appear in the TCRdb table, and some are missing; sequencing was by immunoSEQ multiplex PCR. The sample yields about 340,000 clones, around nine tenths seen once. This clone came up a few times. The TCR comes from a woman in her late teens or twenties who had recovered from COVID-19. Sequencing input: peripheral blood.

CDR3 residues: CASSQEVLKHNEKLFF. Written as DNA, the CDR3 is TGTGCCAGCAGCCAAGAGGTATTGAAGCACAATGAAAAACTGTTTTTT. The chain has TRBV14 and TRBJ1-4; no clear D gene. CDR1 and CDR2 from the germline V gene are SGHDN and FVKESK. The V gene lost 0 bases and the J gene lost 5 bases, with 13 bases spanning the gap. The CDR3 consists of 16 residues.